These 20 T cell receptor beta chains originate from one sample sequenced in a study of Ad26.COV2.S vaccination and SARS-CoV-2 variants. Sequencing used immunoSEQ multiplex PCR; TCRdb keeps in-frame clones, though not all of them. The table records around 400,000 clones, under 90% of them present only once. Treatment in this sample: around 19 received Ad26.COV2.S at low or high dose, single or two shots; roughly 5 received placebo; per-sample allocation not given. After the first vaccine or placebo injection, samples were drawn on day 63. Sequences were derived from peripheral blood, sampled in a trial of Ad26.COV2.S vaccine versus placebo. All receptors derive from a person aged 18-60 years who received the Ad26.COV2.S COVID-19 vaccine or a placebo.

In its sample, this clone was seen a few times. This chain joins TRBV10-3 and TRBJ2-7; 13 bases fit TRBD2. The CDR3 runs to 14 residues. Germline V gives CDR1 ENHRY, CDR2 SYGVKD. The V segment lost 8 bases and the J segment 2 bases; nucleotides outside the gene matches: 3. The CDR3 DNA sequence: TGTGCCATCTCGACTAGCGGGGGGACCTACGAGCAGTACTTC. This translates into CAISTSGGTYEQYF.

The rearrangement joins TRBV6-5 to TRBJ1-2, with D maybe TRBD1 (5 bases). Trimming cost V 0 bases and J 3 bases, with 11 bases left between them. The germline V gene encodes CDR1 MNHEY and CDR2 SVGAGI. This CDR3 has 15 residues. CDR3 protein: CASSYSPGPYYGYTF. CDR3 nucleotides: TGTGCCAGCAGTTACTCCCCGGGACCCTACTATGGCTACACCTTC.

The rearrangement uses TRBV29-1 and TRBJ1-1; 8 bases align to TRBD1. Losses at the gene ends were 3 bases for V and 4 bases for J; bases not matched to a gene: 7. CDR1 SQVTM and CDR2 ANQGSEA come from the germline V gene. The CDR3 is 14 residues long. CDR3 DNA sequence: TGCAGCGTTGATGTACAGGGGGATAGCACTGAAGCTTTCTTT. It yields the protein CSVDVQGDSTEAFF.

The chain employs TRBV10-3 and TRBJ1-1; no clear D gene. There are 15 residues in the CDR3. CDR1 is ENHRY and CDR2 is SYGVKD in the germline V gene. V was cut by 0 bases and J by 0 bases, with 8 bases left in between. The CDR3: CAISESVILNTEAFF. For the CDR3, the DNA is TGTGCCATCAGTGAGTCGGTTATATTGAACACTGAAGCTTTCTTT.

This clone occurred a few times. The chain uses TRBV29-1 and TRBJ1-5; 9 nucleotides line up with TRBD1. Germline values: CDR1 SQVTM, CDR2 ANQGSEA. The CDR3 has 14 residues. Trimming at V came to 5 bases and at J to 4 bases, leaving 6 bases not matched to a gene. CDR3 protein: CSVLGTGKNQPQHF. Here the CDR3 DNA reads TGCAGCGTTCTAGGGACAGGGAAAAATCAGCCCCAGCATTTT.

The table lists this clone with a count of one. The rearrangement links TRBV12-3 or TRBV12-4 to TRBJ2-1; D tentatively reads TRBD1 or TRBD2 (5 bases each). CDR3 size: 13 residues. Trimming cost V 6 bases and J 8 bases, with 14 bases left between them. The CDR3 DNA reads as TGTGCCAGCAGAGGGGACCTCGCCGATGAGCAGTTCTTC. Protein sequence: CASRGDLADEQFF.

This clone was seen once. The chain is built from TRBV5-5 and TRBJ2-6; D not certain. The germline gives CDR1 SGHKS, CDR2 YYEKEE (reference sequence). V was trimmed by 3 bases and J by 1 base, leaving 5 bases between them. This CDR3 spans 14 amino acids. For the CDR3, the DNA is TGTGCCAGCAGCTCGGCGTCTGGGGCCAACGTCCTGACTTTC. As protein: CASSSASGANVLTF.

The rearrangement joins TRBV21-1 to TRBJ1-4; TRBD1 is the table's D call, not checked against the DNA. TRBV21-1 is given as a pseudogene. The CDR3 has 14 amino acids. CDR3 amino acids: CASSRWDREEKLFF. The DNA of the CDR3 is TGTGCCAGCAGCAGATGGGACAGGGAAGAAAAACTGTTTTTT.

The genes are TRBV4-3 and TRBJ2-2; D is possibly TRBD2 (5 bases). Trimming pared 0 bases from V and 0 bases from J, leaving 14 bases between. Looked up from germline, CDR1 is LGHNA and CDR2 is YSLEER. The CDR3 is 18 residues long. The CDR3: CASSQDKLALANTGELFF. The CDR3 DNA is TGCGCCAGCAGCCAAGATAAGCTAGCCCTCGCGAACACCGGGGAGCTGTTTTTT.

CDR3 in amino acids: CASSYRRSGQPQHF. Written as DNA, the CDR3 is TGTGCCAGCAGTTACAGACGTTCAGGGCAGCCCCAGCATTTT. This rearrangement joins TRBV6-2 or TRBV6-3 to TRBJ1-5; possibly TRBD1 for D (5 bases). V was trimmed by 2 bases and J by 7 bases, leaving 12 bases between them. The CDR3 sequence is 14 residues long. Germline V gives CDR1 MNHEY, CDR2 SVGEGT.

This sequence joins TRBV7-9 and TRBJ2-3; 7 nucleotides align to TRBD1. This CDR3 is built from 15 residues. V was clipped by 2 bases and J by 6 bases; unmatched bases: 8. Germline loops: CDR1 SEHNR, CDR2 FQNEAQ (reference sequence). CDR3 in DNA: TGTGCCAGCAGCTTATGGGTGGGGACAGATGATACGCAGTATTTT. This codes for CASSLWVGTDDTQYF.

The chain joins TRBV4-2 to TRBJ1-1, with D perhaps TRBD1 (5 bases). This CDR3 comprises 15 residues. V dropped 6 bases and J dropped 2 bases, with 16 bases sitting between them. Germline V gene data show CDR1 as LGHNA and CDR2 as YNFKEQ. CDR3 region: CASRPAHGGNTEAFF. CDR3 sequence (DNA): TGTGCCAGCAGACCCGCCCATGGGGGTAACACTGAAGCTTTCTTT.

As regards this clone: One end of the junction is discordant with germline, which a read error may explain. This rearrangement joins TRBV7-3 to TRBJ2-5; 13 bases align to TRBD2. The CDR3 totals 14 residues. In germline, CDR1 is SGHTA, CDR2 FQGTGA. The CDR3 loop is CASSDTSGRALLDF. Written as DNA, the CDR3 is TGTGCCAGCAGCGACACTAGCGGGAGGGCCCTTTTGGACTTC.

Written as DNA, the CDR3 is TGCGCCAGCAGCTTGCCAGCAAACACCATATATTTT. Its translation is CASSLPANTIYF. This chain joins TRBV5-1 and TRBJ1-3, with no clear D. Trimming removed 1 base at V and 6 bases at J, with 5 bases between. Germline V gene sequence: CDR1 SGHRS, CDR2 YFSETQ. The CDR3 covers 12 residues.

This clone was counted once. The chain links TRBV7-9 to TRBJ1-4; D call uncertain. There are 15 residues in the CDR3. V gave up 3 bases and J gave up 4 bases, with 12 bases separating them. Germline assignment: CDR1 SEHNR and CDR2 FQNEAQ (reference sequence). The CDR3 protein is CASSFDRPLNEKLFF. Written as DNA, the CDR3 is TGTGCCAGCAGCTTTGACCGTCCTCTTAATGAAAAACTGTTTTTT.

CDR3 in amino acids: CASSAGPSEFF. The CDR3 coding sequence is TGTGCCAGCTCGGCCGGGCCCTCGGAGTTCTTC. This chain links TRBV18 with TRBJ2-1; D remains ambiguous. The V gene's germline CDR1 is KGHSH and CDR2 LQKENI. CDR3 length equals 11 residues. V gave up 6 bases and J gave up 14 bases, with 14 bases separating them.

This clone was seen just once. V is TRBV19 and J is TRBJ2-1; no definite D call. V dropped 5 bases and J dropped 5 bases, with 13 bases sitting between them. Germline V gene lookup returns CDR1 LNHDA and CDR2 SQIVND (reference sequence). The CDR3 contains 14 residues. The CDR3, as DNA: TGTGCCAGTAGTGCCGATATGTACAACAATGAGCAGTTCTTC. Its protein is CASSADMYNNEQFF.

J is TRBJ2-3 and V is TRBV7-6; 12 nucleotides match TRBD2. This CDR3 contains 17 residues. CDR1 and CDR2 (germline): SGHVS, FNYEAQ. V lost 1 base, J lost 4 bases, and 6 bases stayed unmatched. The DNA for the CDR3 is TGTGCCAGCAGCTTAGGACTAGCGGGGGCCTCTTCAGATACGCAGTATTTT. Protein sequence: CASSLGLAGASSDTQYF.

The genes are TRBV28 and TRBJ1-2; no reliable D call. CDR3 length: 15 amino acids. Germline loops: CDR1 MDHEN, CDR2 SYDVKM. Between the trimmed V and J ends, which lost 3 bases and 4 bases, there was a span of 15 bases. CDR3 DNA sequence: TGTGCCAGCAGTTTTGCCGAGTTGGCGGGCTATGGCTACACCTTC. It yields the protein CASSFAELAGYGYTF.

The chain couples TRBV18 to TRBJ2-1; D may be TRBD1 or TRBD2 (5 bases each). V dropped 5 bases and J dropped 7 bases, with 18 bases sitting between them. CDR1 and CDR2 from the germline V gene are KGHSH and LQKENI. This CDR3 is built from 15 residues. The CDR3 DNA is TGTGCCAGCTCAACTGCCGGGACGGCTGGGAATGAGCAGTTCTTC. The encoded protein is CASSTAGTAGNEQFF.